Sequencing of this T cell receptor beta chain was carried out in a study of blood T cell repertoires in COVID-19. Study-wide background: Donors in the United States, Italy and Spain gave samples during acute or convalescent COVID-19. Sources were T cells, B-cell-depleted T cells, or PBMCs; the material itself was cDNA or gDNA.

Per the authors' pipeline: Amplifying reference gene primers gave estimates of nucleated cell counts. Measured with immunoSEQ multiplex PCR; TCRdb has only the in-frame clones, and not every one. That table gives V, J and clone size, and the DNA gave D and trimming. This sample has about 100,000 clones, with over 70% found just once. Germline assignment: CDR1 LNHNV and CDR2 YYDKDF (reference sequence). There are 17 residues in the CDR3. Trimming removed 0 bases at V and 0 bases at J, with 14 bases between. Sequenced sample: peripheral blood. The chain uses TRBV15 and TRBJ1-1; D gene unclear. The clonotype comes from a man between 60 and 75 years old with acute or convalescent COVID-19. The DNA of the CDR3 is TGTGCCACCAGCAGAGATCGAGGGAGGGTTATGAACACTGAAGCTTTCTTT. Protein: CATSRDRGRVMNTEAFF.